This entry concerns a single T cell receptor (beta chain). These data are taken from a study of T cells after yellow fever vaccination. The CDR3 spans 11 residues. Trimming cost V 5 bases and J 5 bases, with 7 bases left between them. TCRdb reprocessed the 5' RACE reads with MiXCR, giving one entry per CDR3 protein. This table holds just under 600,000 distinct CDR3 sequences, roughly 13% found once. The origin of this receptor is a man aged 25 to 40 who received the YFV17D yellow fever vaccine. The chain is built from TRBV12-3 or TRBV12-4 and TRBJ2-7; D remains ambiguous. Sequencing used PBMCs, obtained on the day of the yellow fever booster vaccination. The CDR3 nucleotides are TGTGCCAGCAGTCGTAGTGACGAGCAGTACTTC. It encodes CASSRSDEQYF.